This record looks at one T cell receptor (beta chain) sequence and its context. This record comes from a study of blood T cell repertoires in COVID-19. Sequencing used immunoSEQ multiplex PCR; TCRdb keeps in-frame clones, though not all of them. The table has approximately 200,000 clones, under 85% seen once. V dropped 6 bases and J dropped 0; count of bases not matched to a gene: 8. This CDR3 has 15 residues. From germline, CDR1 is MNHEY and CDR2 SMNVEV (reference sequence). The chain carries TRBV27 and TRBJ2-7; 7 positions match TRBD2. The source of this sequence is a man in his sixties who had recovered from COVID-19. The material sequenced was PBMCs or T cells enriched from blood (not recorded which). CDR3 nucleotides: TGTGCCAGCAGACCCTACCGGGACTACTCCTACGAGCAGTACTTC. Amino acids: CASRPYRDYSYEQYF.